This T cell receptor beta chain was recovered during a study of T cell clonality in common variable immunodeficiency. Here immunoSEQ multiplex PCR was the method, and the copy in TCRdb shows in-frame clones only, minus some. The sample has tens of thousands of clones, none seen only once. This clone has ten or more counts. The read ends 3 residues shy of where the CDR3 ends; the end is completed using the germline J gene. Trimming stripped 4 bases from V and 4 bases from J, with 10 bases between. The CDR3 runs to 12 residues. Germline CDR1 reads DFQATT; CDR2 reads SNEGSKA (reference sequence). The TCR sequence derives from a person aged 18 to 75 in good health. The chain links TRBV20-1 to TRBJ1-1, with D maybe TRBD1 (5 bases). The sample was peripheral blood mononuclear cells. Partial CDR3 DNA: TGCAGTGCTACGATGACAGCCACTGAA. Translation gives CSATMTATE. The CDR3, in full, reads CSATMTATEAFF.